Sequencing of this TCR beta chain was carried out in a study of CXCR3-negative and CXCR3-positive naive CD8 T cells. Germline V gives CDR1 SGHVS, CDR2 FNYEAQ. This CDR3 spans 16 amino acids. UMI labels and 5' RACE were used to prepare the TRB cDNA libraries. Reprocessing the 5' RACE reads, TCRdb reports a single entry for every CDR3 protein and omits DNA. The table lists roughly 99,000 distinct CDR3 sequences. Whole-study results and caveats: Cryopreservation partially lowered CXCR3 expression, so most assays used fresh PBMCs. The study inferred TCR strength from TRB CDR3 properties and found comparable surface CD5 between naive subsets. Naive cells used TRBV-TRBJ genes in much the same way whether CXCR3-negative or CXCR3-positive; memory cells did not. When CXCR3-positive naive cells were set against CXCR3-negative naive cells, the former had more hydrophobic TRB CDR3s.

Comment on this clonotype: Its antigen remains unidentified.

The chain uses TRBV7-6 and TRBJ2-1; the D gene TCRdb calls, TRBD1, cannot be checked with no DNA. The sequencing input was naive CXCR3+ CD8+ T cells from blood. The sample's subset: CD45RO-CCR7+CD27+CD95- naive CD8+ T cells expressing CXCR3 (TNR3+). This clonotype was obtained from a human donor in good health. Some clones in this sample may be carry-over from other donors' samples. CDR3: CASSLEDRDSYNEQFF.